The next 28 T cell receptor beta chains were all read from a single sample in a study of post-analysis software for immune sequencing data. Researchers reported that TCR beta cDNA libraries carried unique molecular identifiers. TCRdb independently ran MiXCR on the PCR reads; one entry per CDR3 protein. The sample includes roughly 580,000 distinct CDR3 sequences, roughly 40% seen only once; the top ten take around 1.7%. No antigen has been assigned to these receptors. The study's findings and limits: TRBV5-6, TRBV5-1 and TRBV20-1 belonged to a set of about 5 TRBV segments that were more frequent in patients than controls.

The sample comprised blood. All receptors come from a girl between 5 and 17 years old with multiple sclerosis.

The CDR3 nucleotides are TGTGCCAGCAGCTTAGATCGGGAAGAGGGCTCCTACGAGCAGTTCTTC. This codes for CASSLDREEGSYEQFF. This rearrangement joins TRBV13 to TRBJ2-1; D is possibly TRBD2 (5 bases). Germline CDR1 PRHDT, CDR2 FYEKMQ (reference sequence). The CDR3 runs to 16 residues. Trimming stripped 1 base from V and 10 bases from J, with 20 bases between.

V is TRBV7-9 and J is TRBJ1-2; D is ambiguous. This CDR3 has 15 amino acids. The germline V gene encodes CDR1 SEHNR and CDR2 FQNEAQ (reference sequence). With 5 bases removed from V and 0 bases from J, the gap between germline ends came to 13 bases. The CDR3 DNA reads TGTGCCAGCAGCCCCGGGGAGGTGCCTAACTATGGCTACACCTTC. It codes for CASSPGEVPNYGYTF.

This clonotype was counted a few times. The chain combines TRBV4-2 with TRBJ1-6, with 9 bases that match TRBD1. The junction had 10 bases not matched to a gene; V was cut back by 4 bases and J by 9 bases. Per the germline V gene, CDR1 is LGHNA and CDR2 is YNFKEQ. The length of the CDR3 is 16 residues. CDR3 coding DNA: TGTGCCAGCAGCCTACCCCCGGGACAGGGACGTTCACCCCTCCACTTT. It encodes CASSLPPGQGRSPLHF.

J is TRBJ2-1 and V is TRBV4-2; TRBD1 matches 9 bases. J gave up 3 bases and V 1 base, and 1 base lay outside the gene matches. The CDR3 totals 15 residues. The V gene's germline CDR1 is LGHNA and CDR2 YNFKEQ. The CDR3, as DNA: TGTGCCAGCAGCCAAGGGACAGGGGTCTACAATGAGCAGTTCTTC. This codes for CASSQGTGVYNEQFF.

There are a few counts of this clonotype. The rearrangement uses TRBV5-1 and TRBJ2-4, with 11 bases lining up with TRBD1. Trimming took 6 bases from V and 13 from J; bases not matched to a gene: 15. This CDR3 region has 15 residues. The germline V gene encodes CDR1 SGHRS and CDR2 YFSETQ. The CDR3 coding sequence is TGCGCCAGCACCACCCAACCGGGACAGGGGGACAACCAGTACTTC. This codes for CASTTQPGQGDNQYF.

In this sample, this clonotype turned up once. The rearrangement joins TRBV5-5 to TRBJ1-5; D ambiguous. From germline, CDR1 is SGHKS and CDR2 YYEKEE (reference sequence). CDR3 length: 15 amino acids. V lost 2 bases and J 5 bases, leaving 14 bases between the germline ends. CDR3 region: CASSFYAVSDQPQHF. The CDR3, as DNA: TGTGCCAGCAGCTTTTACGCCGTCTCCGATCAGCCCCAGCATTTT.

This chain links TRBV12-3 or TRBV12-4 with TRBJ2-7, with TRBD2 as a possible D gene (5 bases). V lost 2 bases and J lost 0, with 17 bases in between. The CDR3 consists of 17 residues. The CDR3 region is CASSLPQLAGSSYEQYF. The CDR3 coding sequence is TGTGCCAGCAGTTTACCTCAGCTAGCAGGTAGCTCCTACGAGCAGTACTTC.

The chain links TRBV3-1 to TRBJ1-1; 9 bases line up with TRBD1. Trimming took 3 bases from V and 6 from J; bases not matched to a gene: 5. CDR3 length: 14 residues. Per germline, CDR1 LGHDT and CDR2 YNNKEL (reference sequence). The CDR3 sequence is CASSHPTGGPEAFF. For the CDR3, the DNA is TGTGCCAGCAGCCATCCTACAGGGGGCCCTGAAGCTTTCTTT. Full variable domain (missing parts from reference TRBV3-1 and TRBJ1-1): DTAVSQTPKYLVTQMGNDKSIKCEQNLGHDTMYWYKQDSKKFLKIMFSYNNKELIINETVPNRFSPKSPDKAHLNLHINSLELGDSAVYFCASSHPTGGPEAFFGQGTRLTVV.

The chain carries TRBV5-6 and TRBJ2-7; D is ambiguous. The germline V gene encodes CDR1 SGHDT and CDR2 YYEEEE. There are 15 residues in the CDR3. With 4 bases removed from V and 2 bases from J, the gap between germline ends came to 16 bases. In nucleotides, the CDR3 is TGTGCCAGCAGCGTCGGGCCTCGAGGTGCCTACGAGCAGTACTTC. Its translation is CASSVGPRGAYEQYF. Supplemented by reference TRBV5-6 and TRBJ2-7, the full variable domain reads DAGVTQSPTHLIKTRGQQVTLRCSPKSGHDTVSWYQQALGQGPQFIFQYYEEEERQRGNFPDRFSGHQFPNYSSELNVNALLLGDSALYLCASSVGPRGAYEQYFGPGTRLTVT.

This clonotype occurred a few times. The V call is TRBV12-3 or TRBV12-4, the J call TRBJ2-1; 9 positions match TRBD2. V trimming: 4 bases; J trimming: 3 bases; junction bases outside the gene matches: 13. The CDR3 is 18 amino acids. The CDR3 DNA sequence: TGTGCCAGCAGTTCACAGAAAATAGCGGGGGTTAACTACAATGAGCAGTTCTTC. Its protein product is CASSSQKIAGVNYNEQFF.

This clonotype was detected only a few times. The chain couples TRBV6-5 to TRBJ2-1, with no clear D. Between the trimmed V and J ends, which lost 4 bases and 7 bases, there was a span of 11 bases. Germline CDR1 and CDR2: MNHEY and SVGAGI. The CDR3 runs 13 residues. The CDR3 DNA reads TGTGCCAGCAGTTGGGGTACCTGGAATGAGCAGTTCTTC. As protein: CASSWGTWNEQFF.

V gene TRBV5-6 combines with J gene TRBJ2-4, with TRBD2 matching over 14 bases. Germline values: CDR1 SGHDT, CDR2 YYEEEE. CDR3 length equals 17 residues. V dropped 4 bases and J dropped 1; count of bases not matched to a gene: 4. CDR3 sequence: CASSQRTSGRAKNIQYF. CDR3 DNA: TGTGCCAGCAGCCAGAGGACTAGCGGGAGGGCCAAAAACATTCAGTACTTC.

The genes are TRBV20-1 and TRBJ2-5; unclear D gene. Trimming shortened V by 4 bases and J by 1 base, and 10 bases separated the two germline ends. CDR1 and CDR2 (germline): DFQATT, SNEGSKA (reference sequence). The CDR3 runs to 13 residues. For the CDR3, the DNA is TGCAGTGCTACCAGAACCCTCCAAGAGACCCAGTACTTC. Its protein product is CSATRTLQETQYF.

In this sample, this clonotype turned up a few times. The DNA of the CDR3 is TGCGCCAGCAGCTTGGATTTTCTACCCGGAGGTCAGGGTGAGGAGACCCAGTACTTC. It translates to CASSLDFLPGGQGEETQYF. The chain has TRBV5-1 and TRBJ2-5, with D perhaps assigned TRBD1 or TRBD2 (5 bases each). The CDR3 totals 19 residues. Germline V lookup: CDR1 SGHRS, CDR2 YFSETQ. Trimming took off 0 bases at V and 5 bases at J, with 26 bases between the two ends. The whole variable domain, filled in from reference TRBV5-1 and TRBJ2-5, reads KAGVTQTPRYLIKTRGQQVTLSCSPISGHRSVSWYQQTPGQGLQFLFEYFSETQRNKGNFPGRFSGRQFSNSRSEMNVSTLELGDSALYLCASSLDFLPGGQGEETQYFGPGTRLLVL.

This clonotype was counted at least ten times. V usage is TRBV3-1 and J usage is TRBJ2-5; 10 nucleotides agree with TRBD1. The CDR3 runs 15 residues. V was clipped by 2 bases and J by 6 bases; unmatched bases: 6. Per germline, CDR1 LGHDT and CDR2 YNNKEL (reference sequence). CDR3 DNA: TGTGCCAGCAGCCAATCCGGGACAGGGGCCAAGACCCAGTACTTC. Translating gives CASSQSGTGAKTQYF.

The chain recombines TRBV6-5 with TRBJ1-1, with a possible D match to TRBD1 (6 bases). There are 13 residues in the CDR3. Looked up from germline, CDR1 is MNHEY and CDR2 is SVGAGI. The V and J ends lost 6 bases and 4 bases respectively, with 12 bases between them. CDR3 sequence reads: CASSRQTGTEAFF. The CDR3 DNA reads TGTGCCAGCAGCCGACAGACAGGCACTGAAGCTTTCTTT.

The V and J genes are TRBV12-3 or TRBV12-4 and TRBJ1-2; D remains unclear. Trimming stripped 6 bases from V and 7 bases from J, with 18 bases between. This CDR3 has 14 amino acids. Here the CDR3 reads CASSRRTLSGGYTF. The CDR3 DNA reads as TGTGCCAGCAGCCGAAGGACCCTGAGCGGTGGCTACACCTTC.

The J gene is TRBJ2-1, the V gene TRBV20-1; TRBD2 aligns across 9 bases. The V segment lost 5 bases and the J segment 9 bases; nucleotides outside the gene matches: 14. The V gene's germline CDR1 is DFQATT and CDR2 SNEGSKA (reference sequence). This CDR3 contains 15 residues. The CDR3 region has the DNA TGCAGTGCTCTCGAGGGCGGGAGGGCTACGATTGAGCAGTTCTTC. As protein: CSALEGGRATIEQFF.

V usage is TRBV24-1 and J usage is TRBJ2-3; 9 nucleotides align to TRBD1. Per germline, CDR1 KGHDR and CDR2 SFDVKD. The CDR3 is 14 residues long. The V and J ends lost 7 bases and 5 bases, in that order; junction bases with no gene match: 6. The CDR3: CATSRDRVEDTQYF. CDR3 nucleotide sequence: TGTGCCACCAGCCGGGACAGGGTAGAAGATACGCAGTATTTT.

This clonotype was recorded a few times. The gene calls are TRBV7-9 and TRBJ2-1, with D unclear. Trimming took 1 base from V and 8 from J, leaving 9 bases between them. The CDR3 has 13 amino acids. Germline V lookup: CDR1 SEHNR, CDR2 FQNEAQ (reference sequence). CDR3 in amino acids: CASSLGLLDEQFF. In nucleotides, the CDR3 is TGTGCCAGCAGCTTAGGGCTGCTGGATGAGCAGTTCTTC.

This clonotype was seen a handful of times. The chain couples TRBV10-3 to TRBJ1-2; a weak D match, TRBD1 (5 bases). The germline CDR1 and CDR2 sequences are ENHRY and SYGVKD. V lost 6 bases to trimming and J lost 7 bases, with 21 bases between them. The CDR3 is 15 residues long. This CDR3 reads CAIRPTVGGASGYTF. The CDR3 coding sequence is TGTGCCATCAGACCGACAGTGGGGGGAGCGAGTGGCTACACCTTC.

This clonotype has only a few counts. The chain has TRBV7-9 and TRBJ2-5, with unresolved D. This CDR3 spans 13 amino acids. Trimming cost V 2 bases and J 2 bases, with 6 bases left between them. Germline V CDR1 and CDR2: SEHNR, FQNEAQ (reference sequence). The DNA of the CDR3 is TGTGCCAGCAGCTTAAGCAGACAAGAGACCCAGTACTTC. Residues: CASSLSRQETQYF.

This clonotype was seen only a few times. The chain is built from TRBV20-1 and TRBJ2-7; D uncertain. Germline assignment: CDR1 DFQATT and CDR2 SNEGSKA (reference sequence). Trimming took off 3 bases at V and 6 bases at J, with 12 bases between the two ends. The CDR3 spans 12 residues. In DNA form, the CDR3 reads TGCAGTGCTAGTAGGGTGGGTGGCGAGCAGTACTTC. Amino acid sequence: CSASRVGGEQYF.

The chain has TRBV12-3 or TRBV12-4 and TRBJ1-2; D uncertain. The CDR3 has 13 amino acids. V was cut by 1 base and J by 3 bases, with 6 bases left in between. DNA of the CDR3: TGTGCCAGCAGTTTAGTCCGGGACTATGGCTACACCTTC. As protein: CASSLVRDYGYTF.

This chain links TRBV6-2 or TRBV6-3 with TRBJ2-7; 10 bases match TRBD1. V gave up 4 bases and J gave up 2 bases; unmatched junction bases: 5. In germline, CDR1 is MNHEY, CDR2 SVGEGT. The CDR3 spans 15 residues. The CDR3 loop is CASSLPGTGAYEQYF. DNA for the CDR3: TGTGCCAGCAGTTTGCCCGGGACAGGGGCCTACGAGCAGTACTTC.

The chain joins TRBV20-1 to TRBJ1-5, with 9 bases identical to TRBD1. Germline V gives CDR1 DFQATT, CDR2 SNEGSKA (reference sequence). There are 17 residues in the CDR3. Trimming removed 2 bases from V and 0 bases from J; junction bases left unmatched: 8. This CDR3 is CSARMRGTGISNQPQHF. The CDR3 DNA reads as TGCAGTGCTAGAATGAGGGGGACAGGGATTAGCAATCAGCCCCAGCATTTT.

The genes are TRBV7-9 and TRBJ2-3; D not resolved. V was cut by 1 base and J by 5 bases, with 7 bases left in between. CDR3 length: 13 amino acids. The germline gives CDR1 SEHNR, CDR2 FQNEAQ (reference sequence). The DNA of the CDR3 is TGTGCCAGCAGCTTAGTACGAAAAGATACGCAGTATTTT. This codes for CASSLVRKDTQYF.

The chain has TRBV7-2 and TRBJ2-1; D gene uncertain. Germline CDR1 SGHTA, CDR2 FQGNSA. There are 14 residues in the CDR3. Trimming left V 2 bases short and J 7 bases short, with 12 bases between. Here the CDR3 DNA reads TGTGCCAGCAGCTTAAAGAGAATAGGGAATGAGCAGTTCTTC. Residues: CASSLKRIGNEQFF.